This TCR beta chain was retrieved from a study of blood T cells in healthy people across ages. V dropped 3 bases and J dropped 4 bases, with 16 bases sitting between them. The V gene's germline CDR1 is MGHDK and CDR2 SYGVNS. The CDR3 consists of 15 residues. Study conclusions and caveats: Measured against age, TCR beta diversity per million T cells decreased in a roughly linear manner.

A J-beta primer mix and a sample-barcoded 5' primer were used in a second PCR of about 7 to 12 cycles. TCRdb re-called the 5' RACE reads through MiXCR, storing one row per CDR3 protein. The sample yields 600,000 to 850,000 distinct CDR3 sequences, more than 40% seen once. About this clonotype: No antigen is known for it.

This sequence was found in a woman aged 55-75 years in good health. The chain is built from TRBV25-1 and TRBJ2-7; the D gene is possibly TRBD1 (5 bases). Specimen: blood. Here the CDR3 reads CASSDRSQGGYEQYF. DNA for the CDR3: TGTGCCAGCAGTGATAGGAGCCAGGGTGGGTACGAGCAGTACTTC.